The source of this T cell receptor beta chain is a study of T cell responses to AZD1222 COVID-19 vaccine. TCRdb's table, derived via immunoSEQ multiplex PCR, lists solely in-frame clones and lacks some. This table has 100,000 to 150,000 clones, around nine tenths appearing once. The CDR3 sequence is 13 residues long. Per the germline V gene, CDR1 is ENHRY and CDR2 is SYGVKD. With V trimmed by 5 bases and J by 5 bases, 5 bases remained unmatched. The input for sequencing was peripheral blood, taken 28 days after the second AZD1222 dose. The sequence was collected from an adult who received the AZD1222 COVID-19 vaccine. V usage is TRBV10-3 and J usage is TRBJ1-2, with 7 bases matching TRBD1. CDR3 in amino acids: CAISPTGTYGYTF. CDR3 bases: TGTGCCATCAGTCCGACAGGGACTTATGGCTACACCTTC.